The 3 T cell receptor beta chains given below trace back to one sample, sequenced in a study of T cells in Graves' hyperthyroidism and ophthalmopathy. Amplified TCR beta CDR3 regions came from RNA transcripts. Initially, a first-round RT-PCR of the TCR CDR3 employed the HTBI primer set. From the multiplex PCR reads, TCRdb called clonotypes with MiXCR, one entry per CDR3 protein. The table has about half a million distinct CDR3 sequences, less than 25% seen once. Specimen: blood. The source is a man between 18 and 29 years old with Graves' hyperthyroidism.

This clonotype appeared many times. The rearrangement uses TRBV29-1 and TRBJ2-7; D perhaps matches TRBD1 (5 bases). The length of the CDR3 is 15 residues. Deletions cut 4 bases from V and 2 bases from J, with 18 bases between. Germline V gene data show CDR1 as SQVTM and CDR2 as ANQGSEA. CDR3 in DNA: TGCAGCGTTGGGACATTCGACCATCTTGCCTACGAGCAGTACTTC. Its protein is CSVGTFDHLAYEQYF.

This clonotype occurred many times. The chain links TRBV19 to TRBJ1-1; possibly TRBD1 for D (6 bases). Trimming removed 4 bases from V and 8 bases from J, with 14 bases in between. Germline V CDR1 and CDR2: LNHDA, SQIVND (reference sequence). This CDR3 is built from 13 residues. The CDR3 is CASSRTAPSEAFF. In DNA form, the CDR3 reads TGTGCCAGTAGTAGGACAGCCCCGTCCGAAGCTTTCTTT.

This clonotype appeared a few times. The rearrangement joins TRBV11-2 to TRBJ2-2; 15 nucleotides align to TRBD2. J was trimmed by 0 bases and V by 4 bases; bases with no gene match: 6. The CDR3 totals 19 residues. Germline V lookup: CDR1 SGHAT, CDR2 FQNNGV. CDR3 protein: CASSYQRTSGGANTGELFF. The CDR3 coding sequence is TGTGCCAGCAGCTACCAGCGGACTAGCGGGGGGGCGAACACCGGGGAGCTGTTTTTT.